Sequencing of this T cell receptor beta chain was carried out in a study of cytomegalovirus exposure and HLA in healthy donors. This clone came up once. The antigen remains unidentified. Findings of the study overall: Three chains linked to CMV were shown in vitro to be specific for CMV antigens. The study listed approximately 160 cytomegalovirus-associated TCR beta chains.

TCRdb keeps only in-frame clones here, not all; method: immunoSEQ multiplex PCR. The sample yields more than 250,000 clones, around 86% seen once. V was clipped by 1 base and J by 1 base; unmatched bases: 0. The germline CDR1 and CDR2 sequences are SGHAT and FQNNGV. The CDR3 loop spans 15 amino acids. The rearrangement joins TRBV11-2 to TRBJ2-2, with 7 bases fitting TRBD2. The specimen sequenced was PBMCs. This clonotype was obtained from a woman aged 18 to 35 in good health and CMV-seronegative. The CDR3 region has the DNA TGTGCCAGCAGCTTAGCGGGAGGGAACACCGGGGAGCTGTTTTTT. Its protein product is CASSLAGGNTGELFF.